The clone carrying this T cell receptor beta chain was observed at least ten times. Amplified regions were TCR beta CDR3 sequences from RNA transcripts. Researchers ran a first-round RT-PCR on the TCR CDR3 using the HTBI primer set. MiXCR, run by TCRdb on the multiplex PCR reads, gives a single entry per CDR3 protein. The table includes approximately 380,000 distinct CDR3 sequences, around 18% detected once. Trimming took 5 bases from V and 1 from J; bases not matched to a gene: 9. The germline V gene has CDR1 DFQATT and CDR2 SNEGSKA (reference sequence). The CDR3 runs to 15 residues. This specimen belongs to a study of T cells in Graves' hyperthyroidism and ophthalmopathy.

This receptor was obtained from a young man with Graves' ophthalmopathy. The chain links TRBV20-1 to TRBJ1-2; 8 bases align to TRBD1. Input material: blood. This CDR3 reads CSALSAGQVNYGYTF. CDR3 coding DNA: TGCAGTGCTCTTTCCGCGGGACAGGTTAACTATGGCTACACCTTC.